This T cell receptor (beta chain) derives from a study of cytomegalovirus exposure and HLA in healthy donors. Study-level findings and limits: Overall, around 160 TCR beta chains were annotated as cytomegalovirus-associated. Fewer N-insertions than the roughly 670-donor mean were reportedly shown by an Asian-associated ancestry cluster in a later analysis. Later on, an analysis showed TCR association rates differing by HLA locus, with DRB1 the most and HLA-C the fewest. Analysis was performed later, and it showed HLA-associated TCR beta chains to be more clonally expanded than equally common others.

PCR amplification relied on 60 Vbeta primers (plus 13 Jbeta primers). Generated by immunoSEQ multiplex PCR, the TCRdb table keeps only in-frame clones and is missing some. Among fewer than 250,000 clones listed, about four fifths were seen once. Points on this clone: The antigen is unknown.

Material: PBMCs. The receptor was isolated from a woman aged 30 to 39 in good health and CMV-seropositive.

DNA for the CDR3: TGTGCCAGCAGTTTGGGGGCTCTAGGAAACACCATATATTTT. Its protein product is CASSLGALGNTIYF. V usage is TRBV28 and J usage is TRBJ1-3; D is perhaps TRBD1 (6 bases). The V gene's germline CDR1 is MDHEN and CDR2 SYDVKM. The CDR3 loop spans 14 amino acids. Trimming removed 3 bases from V and 4 bases from J, with 10 bases in between.